This T cell receptor beta chain emerged from a study of blood T cell repertoires in COVID-19 (dated by TCRdb to 2018 to 2021). General notes on the study: Collaborator samples came from the United States, Italy and Spain and covered acute and convalescent phases of COVID-19. The material from the prospective study consisted of cDNA or gDNA derived from T cells, B-cell-depleted T cells, or PBMCs. The dataset comprised deeply sampled blood TCRbeta repertoires from subjects exposed to, actively infected with, or recovered from COVID-19. The repertoires were released in a freely available public database intended as a resource for research on the immune response to SARS-CoV-2. Samples were obtained from the ongoing ImmuneRACE study (first 160 participants) and from 1,200 or so subjects provided by 6 global collaborators. Sample metadata almost always included a de-identified subject ID, COVID-19 status, age in years and sex. Where HLA class I and class II types were available, the types were taken from metadata supplied by the sample provider, not from assay-based typing. The full study reports these points: Clinical and demographic metadata were provided uncurated, with the amount varying by source and participant.

On this clone itself: Its recognized antigen is unknown. No base quality values were provided; no much bigger clone lies one nucleotide off.

TCRbeta CDR3 regions were amplified from genomic DNA using the immunoSEQ Assay, a bias-controlled multiplex PCR. The source study handled its data this way. Nucleated cell counts per sample were estimated from amplification of reference gene primers within the assay. To quantify the absolute abundance of each unique TCRbeta CDR3 rearrangement, sequence reads were collapsed and filtered. For each sample, productive Simpson clonality was calculated as the square root of Simpson's diversity index across productive rearrangements. TCRdb obtained this table from immuneACCESS and retained in-frame rearrangements with V and J assigned. These tables miss some clones; where compared with another copy, unresolved V genes account for less than half of the shortfall, and the remainder is unexplained. V, J and clone size were drawn from that table, and D and trimming were deduced from the DNA. The sample yields 110,000 to 150,000 clones; over 75% were counted once. Over 35% of the sample is taken by the ten largest.

Trimming leaves V shorter by 6 bases and J shorter by 0 bases, with the junction holding 7 bases beyond the gene matches. The CDR3 goes from the cysteine to the phenylalanine over 15 residues. The kept DNA is CDR3 alone, 45 bases in frame from the first base. CDR1 and CDR2 (SGHVS, FQNEAQ) derive from the germline V gene. Whole blood was collected in K2EDTA tubes by collaborating institutions according to the institutions' own protocols. For TCRbeta analysis, collaborator samples were shipped as frozen whole blood, as isolated PBMCs, or as DNA extracted from either sample type. This chain is built from TRBV7-8 and TRBJ1-2; 7 junctional bases match TRBD1. The sequencing input was peripheral blood. This TCR came from a human donor in a cohort sampled during active COVID-19. CDR3 sequence: CASRYRTGANYGYTF. The sequenced DNA is TGTGCCAGCAGATATAGGACAGGAGCTAACTATGGCTACACCTTC. Here the CDR3 is joined to the reference TRBV7-8 and TRBJ1-2 genes, and the full variable domain is: GAGVSQSPRYKVAKRGQDVALRCDPISGHVSLFWYQQALGQGPEFLTYFQNEAQLDKSGLPSDRFFAERPEGSVSTLKIQRTQQEDSAVYLCASRYRTGANYGYTFGSGTRLTVV.